Following are 14 T cell receptor beta chains from one sample sequenced in a study of CD8+ T cells in alopecia areata. Extraction of RNA preceded its reverse transcription into cDNA, which served as the sequencing template. TCRdb's copy holds only in-frame clones and misses some; the assay was immunoSEQ multiplex PCR. The table shows under 250,000 clones, with around 66% occurring only once. Sample treatment: oral pan-JAK inhibitor, 5-10 mg twice daily. The sample in question was CD4+ T cells sorted from blood, obtained around week 42, from a patient treated with tofacitinib. All receptors derive from a human donor with alopecia areata.

The chain joins TRBV27 to TRBJ1-4; D is uncertain. Germline V gives CDR1 MNHEY, CDR2 SMNVEV (reference sequence). CDR3 length: 13 amino acids. Trimming took 8 bases from V and 4 from J, leaving 11 bases between them. In nucleotides, the CDR3 is TGTGCCAGCGGGAAGCAAGTTAATGAAAAACTGTTTTTT. Translating gives CASGKQVNEKLFF.

The genes are TRBV2 and TRBJ2-4, with 11 positions matching TRBD1. This CDR3 comprises 17 residues. Germline CDR1 reads SNHLY; CDR2 reads FYNNEI. V trimming: 2 bases; J trimming: 9 bases; junction bases outside the gene matches: 12. As DNA, the CDR3 is TGTGCCAGCAGTGAAATAGGACAGGGGGCGCGGGTTGGCATTCAGTACTTC. Protein: CASSEIGQGARVGIQYF.

The chain couples TRBV6-1 to TRBJ2-7; the D gene is possibly TRBD2 (5 bases). The germline gives CDR1 MNHNS, CDR2 SASEGT. Trimming cost V 7 bases and J 3 bases, with 16 bases left between them. The CDR3 has 14 amino acids. The CDR3 DNA is TGTGCCAGCACCCCTCGGCGAGGGTACTACGAGCAGTACTTC. As protein: CASTPRRGYYEQYF.

This clone was observed once. V and J are TRBV6-5 and TRBJ2-1; D gene uncertain. CDR3 length: 15 residues. CDR1 is MNHEY, CDR2 SVGAGI, per germline. V was cut by 0 bases and J by 5 bases, with 11 bases left in between. CDR3 loop: CASSYSIRTNNEQFF. CDR3 nucleotides: TGTGCCAGCAGTTACTCGATCAGAACCAACAATGAGCAGTTCTTC.

V gene TRBV4-3 combines with J gene TRBJ2-3, with unresolved D. This CDR3 is built from 14 residues. V dropped 2 bases and J dropped 2 bases, with 8 bases sitting between them. Germline CDR1 and CDR2: LGHNA and YSLEER. The CDR3, as DNA: TGCGCCAGCAGCCAATTCTTAGACACAGATACGCAGTATTTT. Protein sequence: CASSQFLDTDTQYF.

This chain joins TRBV14 and TRBJ1-6; the match to TRBD1 covers 7 bases. CDR1 is SGHDN, CDR2 FVKESK, per germline. V shed 1 base, J shed 15 bases, and the junction held 3 bases outside the gene matches. The CDR3 has 12 amino acids. The CDR3 sequence is CASSQVDRVLHF. The CDR3 DNA follows: TGTGCCAGCAGCCAAGTCGACAGGGTCCTCCACTTT.

The chain carries TRBV15 and TRBJ2-6, with 7 bases aligning to TRBD1. Germline CDR1 is LNHNV and CDR2 is YYDKDF (reference sequence). This CDR3 spans 16 amino acids. Trimming at V came to 0 bases and at J to 4 bases, leaving 3 bases not matched to a gene. CDR3 sequence reads: CATSREDRTGANVLTF. The CDR3 DNA reads as TGTGCCACCAGCAGAGAGGACAGGACCGGGGCCAACGTCCTGACTTTC. The variable domain in full, with the rest retrieved from reference TRBV15 and TRBJ2-6, is DAMVIQNPRYQVTQFGKPVTLSCSQTLNHNVMYWYQQKSSQAPKLLFHYYDKDFNNEADTPDNFQSRRPNTSFCFLDIRSPGLGDTAMYLCATSREDRTGANVLTFGAGSRLTVL.

In its sample, this clone was seen a few times. V usage is TRBV7-2 and J usage is TRBJ2-7; TRBD1 matches at 10 bases. Per germline, CDR1 SGHTA and CDR2 FQGNSA. After removal of 8 bases from V and 2 bases from J, the junction contained 3 bases not matched to a gene. The CDR3 is made up of 13 amino acids. CDR3 DNA sequence: TGTGCCAGCGGGACAGGGGAACCCTACGAGCAGTACTTC. It is translated as CASGTGEPYEQYF.

The rearrangement joins TRBV7-9 to TRBJ1-1; TRBD1 agrees at 7 bases. Germline V lookup: CDR1 SEHNR, CDR2 FQNEAQ (reference sequence). V shed 5 bases and J 10 bases; nucleotides not matched to a gene: 4. This CDR3 has 11 amino acids. This chain's CDR3 is CASSPSGGAFF. CDR3 nucleotides: TGTGCCAGCAGCCCTTCAGGGGGAGCTTTCTTT. Together with reference TRBV7-9 and TRBJ1-1, the CDR3 gives the full variable domain: DTGVSQNPRHKITKRGQNVTFRCDPISEHNRLYWYRQTLGQGPEFLTYFQNEAQLEKSRLLSDRFSAERPKGSFSTLEIQRTEQGDSAMYLCASSPSGGAFFGQGTRLTVV.

This clone was seen a handful of times. This chain uses TRBV7-2 with TRBJ1-5; possibly TRBD1 for D (6 bases). Between the trimmed V and J ends, which lost 6 bases and 5 bases, there was a span of 11 bases. CDR1 and CDR2 from the germline V gene are SGHTA and FQGNSA. This CDR3 spans 13 amino acids. CDR3 DNA sequence: TGTGCCAGCAGTCTACAGGGAGATCAGCCCCAGCATTTT. Amino acid sequence: CASSLQGDQPQHF.

The chain employs TRBV11-2 and TRBJ1-1, with 7 bases that match TRBD1. Germline V gene lookup returns CDR1 SGHAT and CDR2 FQNNGV. This CDR3 contains 15 residues. V lost 3 bases and J lost 1; bases outside the gene matches: 5. As DNA, the CDR3 is TGTGCCAGCAGCTTTGGCAGGGGGAAGAACACTGAAGCTTTCTTT. Encoded protein: CASSFGRGKNTEAFF.

The sample holds a few counts of this clone. The chain links TRBV5-6 to TRBJ2-7; D is uncertain. The V gene's germline CDR1 is SGHDT and CDR2 YYEEEE. This CDR3 comprises 13 residues. Trimming took off 0 bases at V and 0 bases at J, with 4 bases between the two ends. CDR3 sequence: CASSLANSYEQYF. CDR3 coding DNA: TGTGCCAGCAGCTTGGCGAACTCCTACGAGCAGTACTTC.

The chain recombines TRBV2 with TRBJ2-3, with a weak D call TRBD2 (6 bases). The CDR3 covers 15 residues. CDR1 is SNHLY and CDR2 is FYNNEI in the germline V gene. V dropped 4 bases and J dropped 0 bases, with 11 bases sitting between them. This CDR3 is CASSALGTSTDTQYF. The DNA for the CDR3 is TGTGCCAGCAGTGCCCTCGGGACTAGCACAGATACGCAGTATTTT.

The rearrangement joins TRBV4-1 to TRBJ1-4, with 8 bases aligning to TRBD1. This CDR3 comprises 15 residues. The V gene's germline CDR1 is MGHRA and CDR2 YSYEKL. J gave up 8 bases and V 0 bases, and 5 bases lay outside the gene matches. The CDR3 DNA reads TGCGCCAGCAGCCAAGATATCACAGGGGGAGAAAAACTGTTTTTT. Its translation is CASSQDITGGEKLFF.